This T cell receptor beta chain is drawn from a study of Graves' ophthalmopathy and Graves' hyperthyroidism. Study overall: Sampling took place at initial diagnosis, with peripheral blood obtained before any treatment.

The sequenced template was RNA, covering the TCR beta CDR3 region. First-round RT-PCR used HTBI primers; second-round multiplex PCR followed. TCRdb itself ran the multiplex PCR reads through MiXCR, one entry per CDR3 protein. The data hold fewer than 250,000 distinct CDR3 sequences, with 25% to 30% observed a single time. The CDR3 is 15 amino acids. Germline lookup yields CDR1 KGHDR and CDR2 SFDVKD. With V trimmed by 4 bases and J by 6 bases, 10 bases remained unmatched. This clonotype was counted many times. The sample comprised peripheral blood. V is TRBV24-1 and J is TRBJ1-2; 7 bases line up with TRBD1. The source is a man in his forties or fifties with Graves' ophthalmopathy. The CDR3 DNA reads as TGTGCCACCAGTGACAATGACAGGGCCAGCGATGGCTACACCTTC. Translation: CATSDNDRASDGYTF.